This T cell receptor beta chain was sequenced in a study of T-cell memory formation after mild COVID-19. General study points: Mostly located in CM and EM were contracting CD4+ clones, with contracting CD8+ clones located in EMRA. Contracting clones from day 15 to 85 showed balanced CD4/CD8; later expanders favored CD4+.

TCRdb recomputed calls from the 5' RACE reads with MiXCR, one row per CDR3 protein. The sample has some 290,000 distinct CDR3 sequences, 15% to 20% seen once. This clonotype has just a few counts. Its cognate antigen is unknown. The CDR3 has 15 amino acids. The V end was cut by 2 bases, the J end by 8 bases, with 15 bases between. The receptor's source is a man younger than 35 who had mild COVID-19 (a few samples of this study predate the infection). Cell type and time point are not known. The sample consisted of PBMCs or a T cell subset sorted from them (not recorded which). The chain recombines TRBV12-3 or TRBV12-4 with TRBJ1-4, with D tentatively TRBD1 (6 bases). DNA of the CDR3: TGTGCCAGCAGTTTAAACGGGGGCATGGGAGAAAAACTGTTTTTT. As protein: CASSLNGGMGEKLFF.